These T cell receptor beta chains were read from a single sample in a study of blood T cell repertoires in COVID-19. Produced via immunoSEQ multiplex PCR; TCRdb's table is partial and in-frame only. The sample lists approximately 470,000 clones; 75% to 90% were seen once. The specimen sequenced was PBMCs or T cells enriched from blood (not recorded which). The receptors were gathered from a woman in her late teens or twenties who had recovered from COVID-19. Both conserved end residues are part of each CDR3. A D gene is named only where the DNA matches it firmly. Part of the rows lack a size; the others show once, few, many or a class for expanded clones.

>-|-|TRBJ1-3|TRBV7-9
CASSVGLSGNTIYF
TGTGCCAGCAGCGTGGGCCTCTCTGGAAACACCATATATTTT
>TRBD1|-|TRBJ2-7|TRBV5-1
CASKGQGVPEQYF
TGCGCCAGCAAGGGACAGGGTGTCCCCGAGCAGTACTTC
>-|-|TRBJ2-7|TRBV3-1/TRBV3-2
CASSQGPEGHVQYF
TGTGCCAGCAGCCAAGGTCCGGAGGGGCACGTGCAGTACTTC
>-|-|TRBJ1-2|TRBV20-1
CSASDPLSTKHGYTF
TGCAGTGCTAGTGACCCTCTTTCAACAAAACATGGCTACACCTTC
>-|-|TRBJ2-7|TRBV10-3
CAISTGPKGDEQYF
TGTGCCATCAGTACAGGGCCAAAAGGGGACGAGCAGTACTTC
>-|-|TRBJ1-4|TRBV7-6
CASSSWSMGIAGGPRGLFF
TGTGCCAGCAGCAGCTGGTCGATGGGGATCGCTGGAGGGCCCCGAGGACTGTTTTTT
>-|-|TRBJ1-6|TRBV19
CASKEAGANNSPLHF
TGTGCCAGTAAGGAGGCGGGTGCCAATAATTCACCCCTCCACTTT
>-|-|TRBJ1-4|TRBV2
CASSEEQAEKLFF
TGTGCCAGCAGTGAAGAACAGGCTGAAAAACTGTTTTTT
>-|-|TRBJ2-7|TRBV11-2
CASSFMYEQYF
TGTGCCAGCAGCTTTATGTACGAGCAGTACTTC
>-|-|TRBJ1-1|TRBV5-4
CASSLSGGSEAFF
TGTGCCAGCAGCTTGTCGGGGGGGTCTGAAGCTTTCTTT
>TRBD1|-|TRBJ1-1|TRBV7-9
CASSPVTGKNTEAFF
TGTGCCAGCAGCCCCGTGACAGGGAAAAACACTGAAGCTTTCTTT
>TRBD1|-|TRBJ1-2|TRBV5-3
CARSLVGLSGQGRGYTF
TGTGCCAGAAGCTTGGTAGGTTTGTCGGGACAGGGGCGAGGCTACACCTTC
>-|few|TRBJ1-1|TRBV7-9
CASSYGRVGTEAFF
TGTGCCAGCAGCTATGGGAGGGTTGGCACTGAAGCTTTCTTT
>-|-|TRBJ1-1|TRBV4-1
CASSQVAVNTEAFF
TGCGCCAGCAGCCAAGTGGCGGTAAACACTGAAGCTTTCTTT